A selection of T cell receptor beta chains follows, all from one sample in a study of post-analysis software for immune sequencing data. TCRdb fed the PCR reads into MiXCR, producing one record per CDR3 protein. The sample records hundreds of thousands of distinct CDR3 sequences, roughly half being singletons. Sequencing was done on a sample of blood. These receptors came from a girl under 18 with multiple sclerosis. CDR3s include the opening cysteine and the closing phenylalanine or tryptophan. Fields, in order: CDR3 protein, CDR3 DNA, V gene, D gene, clone size, J gene. D genes are given only for firm matches. Rows give clone size only sometimes, using once, few, many, or a class for an expanded clone.

CASSQVDRQSSYEQYF,TGTGCCAGCAGCCAAGTCGACAGGCAAAGCTCCTACGAGCAGTACTTC,TRBV14,NA,NA,TRBJ2-7
CASSLLGSNTDTQYF,TGCGCCAGCAGCTTGCTCGGCTCTAACACAGATACGCAGTATTTT,TRBV5-1,NA,NA,TRBJ2-3
CASSLAGTQRGYTF,TGCGCCAGCAGCTTGGCCGGAACTCAACGGGGCTACACCTTC,TRBV5-1,NA,NA,TRBJ1-2
CSVKQANLSGYTF,TGCAGCGTTAAACAGGCGAACCTTTCTGGCTACACCTTC,TRBV29-1,NA,NA,TRBJ1-2
CSVRTGETQYF,TGCAGCGTTAGGACTGGAGAGACCCAGTACTTC,TRBV29-1,NA,few,TRBJ2-5
CASSLDGRGLGYEQYF,TGCGCCAGCAGCCTGGACGGTCGGGGACTGGGGTACGAGCAGTACTTC,TRBV5-1,NA,NA,TRBJ2-7
CASSAWGTGGTEQFF,TGTGCCAGCAGTGCCTGGGGGACGGGGGGTACTGAGCAGTTCTTC,TRBV6-5,TRBD2,once,TRBJ2-1
CASSSQTGGAEQYF,TGTGCCAGCAGCTCCCAGACAGGGGGCGCCGAGCAGTACTTC,TRBV7-8,TRBD1,NA,TRBJ2-7
CASSLGSGGALETQYF,TGTGCCAGCAGTCTTGGTAGCGGGGGGGCATTGGAGACCCAGTACTTC,TRBV12-3/TRBV12-4,TRBD2,NA,TRBJ2-5
CASSLSTDPTNAYEQYF,TGTGCCAGCAGTTTATCGACGGACCCGACAAATGCCTACGAGCAGTACTTC,TRBV27,NA,NA,TRBJ2-7
CASSLQGGLSGANVLTF,TGTGCCAGCAGTTTACAGGGGGGTCTCTCTGGGGCCAACGTCCTGACTTTC,TRBV12-3/TRBV12-4,NA,NA,TRBJ2-6
CASSLGSLMGLYEQYF,TGTGCCAGCAGCTTAGGGTCCCTGATGGGCCTTTACGAGCAGTACTTC,TRBV7-2,NA,few,TRBJ2-7
CSVNRFQETQYF,TGCAGCGTTAACAGGTTCCAAGAGACCCAGTACTTC,TRBV29-1,NA,NA,TRBJ2-5
CASSQEGLAGRGGAYNEQYF,TGTGCCAGCAGCCAAGAGGGGCTAGCGGGGAGAGGAGGGGCCTACAATGAGCAGTACTTC,TRBV3-1,TRBD2,NA,TRBJ2-7
CASNWGGATDTQYF,TGTGCCAGCAATTGGGGGGGGGCCACAGATACGCAGTATTTT,TRBV12-3/TRBV12-4,NA,NA,TRBJ2-3
CATSSWTGGSYEQYF,TGTGCCACCAGCAGTTGGACAGGGGGTTCCTACGAGCAGTACTTC,TRBV15,TRBD1,few,TRBJ2-7
CASSQDFAGGPGEQYF,TGCGCCAGCAGCCAAGATTTCGCGGGAGGGCCGGGGGAGCAGTACTTC,TRBV4-1,TRBD2,NA,TRBJ2-5
CASIGLAGTDTQYF,TGTGCCAGCATAGGACTAGCGGGGACAGATACGCAGTATTTT,TRBV6-1,TRBD2,NA,TRBJ2-3
CSARSGRERGLAGTSTDTQYF,TGCAGTGCTAGATCCGGCAGGGAAAGAGGTCTAGCGGGAACTAGCACAGATACGCAGTATTTT,TRBV20-1,TRBD2,few,TRBJ2-3
CASSVRQASDTQYF,TGTGCCAGCAGTGTTAGACAAGCCTCAGATACGCAGTATTTT,TRBV6-1,NA,NA,TRBJ2-3
CASSPAGREFYVEQFF,TGCGCCAGCAGCCCCGCTGGGCGGGAGTTCTACGTCGAGCAGTTCTTC,TRBV5-1,TRBD2,NA,TRBJ2-1
CASSYTSDPGGTQYF,TGTGCCAGCAGTTACACCTCTGATCCCGGGGGGACCCAGTACTTC,TRBV6-6,NA,NA,TRBJ2-5
CASSLVPSGAINEKLFF,TGTGCCAGCAGCTTGGTTCCTTCCGGGGCCATAAATGAAAAACTGTTTTTT,TRBV5-6,NA,NA,TRBJ1-4
CASSLTTGFNQSQHF,TGCGCCAGCAGCTTGACGACAGGGTTCAATCAGTCCCAGCATTTT,TRBV5-1,TRBD1,NA,TRBJ1-5
CASRAGHGTGTSGANVLTF,TGTGCCAGCAGGGCCGGCCACGGGACAGGGACCTCTGGGGCCAACGTCCTGACTTTC,TRBV6-1,TRBD1,NA,TRBJ2-6
CASSLRMGAYNEQFF,TGTGCCAGCAGTCTTAGGATGGGGGCTTACAATGAGCAGTTCTTC,TRBV12-3/TRBV12-4,NA,NA,TRBJ2-1
CAWSVLGRNSYEQYF,TGTGCCTGGAGTGTACTAGGGCGGAACTCCTACGAGCAGTACTTC,TRBV30,NA,NA,TRBJ2-7
CAWSVKIQAFF,TGTGCCTGGAGTGTTAAAATCCAAGCTTTCTTT,TRBV30,NA,NA,TRBJ1-1
CASTLRSQADRWIQYF,TGTGCCAGCACCCTTAGAAGCCAGGCCGACCGATGGATCCAGTACTTC,TRBV7-2,NA,NA,TRBJ2-7
CASSSGTYYGYTF,TGTGCCAGCAGTTCCGGGACATACTATGGCTACACCTTC,TRBV27,NA,NA,TRBJ1-2
CATSSSRTRPQYF,TGTGCCACCAGTTCTAGCCGCACGAGACCCCAGTACTTC,TRBV15,NA,NA,TRBJ2-7
CSVAPGGRGYTF,TGCAGCGTTGCACCAGGGGGCAGAGGCTACACCTTC,TRBV29-1,TRBD1,NA,TRBJ1-2
CASSVGPRTNSPLHF,TGTGCCAGCAGCGTAGGGCCTCGGACTAATTCACCCCTCCACTTT,TRBV9,NA,NA,TRBJ1-6
CASSGYRGRIYEQYF,TGTGCCAGCAGCGGGTACAGGGGGCGAATTTACGAGCAGTACTTC,TRBV9,TRBD1,NA,TRBJ2-7
CASSRGPLYEQYF,TGTGCCAGCAGCCGCGGGCCCTTATACGAGCAGTACTTC,TRBV12-3/TRBV12-4,NA,few,TRBJ2-7
CASSQEWGEGYTF,TGCGCCAGCAGCCAAGAATGGGGGGAGGGCTACACCTTC,TRBV4-1,NA,few,TRBJ1-2
CASSLRRTGAYGYTF,TGTGCCAGCAGTTTGCGGCGGACAGGGGCCTATGGCTACACCTTC,TRBV27,TRBD1,few,TRBJ1-2
CSVLDRGTNTGELFF,TGCAGCGTTTTGGACAGGGGAACTAACACCGGGGAGCTGTTTTTT,TRBV29-1,TRBD1,NA,TRBJ2-2
CASSWVQGQETQYF,TGTGCCAGCAGCTGGGTTCAGGGACAAGAGACCCAGTACTTC,TRBV5-5,NA,NA,TRBJ2-5
CASSPGLVGTQYF,TGTGCCAGCAGCCCCGGACTAGTTGGTACGCAGTATTTT,TRBV14,TRBD2,NA,TRBJ2-3
CASRGEGMNTEAFF,TGTGCCAGCAGGGGGGAGGGCATGAACACTGAAGCTTTCTTT,TRBV12-3/TRBV12-4,NA,NA,TRBJ1-1
CASSYGALASTDTQYF,TGTGCCAGCAGTTATGGAGCTCTCGCTAGCACAGATACGCAGTATTTT,TRBV6-2/TRBV6-3,NA,few,TRBJ2-3
CASSQAGTGNSYEQYF,TGTGCCAGCAGCCAAGCCGGGACAGGGAACTCCTACGAGCAGTACTTC,TRBV4-2,TRBD1,NA,TRBJ2-7
CATGRGTSDTQYF,TGTGCCACAGGCCGAGGGACTTCAGATACGCAGTATTTT,TRBV7-6,NA,few,TRBJ2-3
CASSQGHGVGELFF,TGTGCCAGCAGCCAAGGGCATGGAGTGGGGGAGCTGTTTTTT,TRBV3-1,NA,NA,TRBJ2-2
CASSNGDRGAKNIQYF,TGTGCCAGCTCTAACGGAGACAGGGGTGCCAAAAACATTCAGTACTTC,TRBV12-3/TRBV12-4,TRBD1,NA,TRBJ2-4
CASSRTLRDTQYF,TGTGCCAGCAGTCGTACCCTTCGGGATACGCAGTATTTT,TRBV3-1,NA,NA,TRBJ2-3
CSVVRGGTFGDTQYF,TGCAGCGTTGTTAGGGGGGGGACATTCGGGGATACGCAGTATTTT,TRBV29-1,NA,NA,TRBJ2-3
CSAIKTAIYNEQFF,TGCAGCGCCATAAAAACAGCTATTTACAATGAGCAGTTCTTC,TRBV29-1,NA,few,TRBJ2-1
CAIGTNEQFF,TGTGCCATCGGGACTAATGAGCAGTTCTTC,TRBV10-3,NA,few,TRBJ2-1
CASSFLQREQYF,TGTGCCAGCAGTTTCCTACAGAGGGAGCAGTACTTC,TRBV28,NA,once,TRBJ2-7
CASSVEGRASSYEQYF,TGTGCCAGCAGCGTAGAGGGCAGGGCGAGCTCCTACGAGCAGTACTTC,TRBV9,NA,NA,TRBJ2-7